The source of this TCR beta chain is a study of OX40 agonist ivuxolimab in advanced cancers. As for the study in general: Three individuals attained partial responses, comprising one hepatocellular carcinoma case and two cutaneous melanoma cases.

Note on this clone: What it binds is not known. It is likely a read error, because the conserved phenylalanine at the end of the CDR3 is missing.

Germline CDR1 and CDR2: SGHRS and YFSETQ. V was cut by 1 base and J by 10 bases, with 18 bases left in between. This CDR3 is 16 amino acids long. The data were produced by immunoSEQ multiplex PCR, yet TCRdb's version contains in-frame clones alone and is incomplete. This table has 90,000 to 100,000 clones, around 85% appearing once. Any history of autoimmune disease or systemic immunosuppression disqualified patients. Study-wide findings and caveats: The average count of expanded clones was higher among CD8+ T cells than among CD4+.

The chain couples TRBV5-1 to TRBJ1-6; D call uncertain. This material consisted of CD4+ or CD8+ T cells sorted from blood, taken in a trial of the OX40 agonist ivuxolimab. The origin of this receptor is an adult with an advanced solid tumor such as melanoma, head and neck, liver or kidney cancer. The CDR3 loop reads CASSLNPQSGGSPLHL. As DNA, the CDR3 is TGCGCCAGCAGCTTGAATCCCCAGAGTGGTGGGTCACCCCTCCACCTT.